A selection of T cell receptor beta chains follows, all from one sample in a study of T cells expressing NK-cell markers. With the 5' RACE reads reprocessed, TCRdb shows one record per CDR3 protein and no DNA. The sample totals about 260,000 distinct CDR3 sequences; its top ten clones hold roughly 4.2%. Specimen: blood T cells: a sorted CD56 or NKG2C T cell subset, CD4+ or CD8+ T cells, or bulk PBMC T cells (not recorded which). These receptors came from a woman between 18 and 70 years old in good health. CDR3s include the opening cysteine and the closing phenylalanine or tryptophan.

TRBJ1-1 | TRBV12-3/TRBV12-4 | CASSYSSGLNTEAFF
TRBJ2-5 | TRBV4-3 | CASSQDGGTGEETQYF
TRBJ2-3 | TRBV7-3 | CASSKVGGPGSDTQYF
TRBJ2-7 | TRBV9 | CASSVAGAGIVHEQYF
TRBJ2-2 | TRBV7-2 | CASSLSFGAGELFF
TRBJ2-1 | TRBV7-3 | CASSLRDREDNEQFF
TRBJ2-2 | TRBV24-1 | CATSDLRLGPAGELFF
TRBJ2-7 | TRBV28 | CASRMTGQGRYEQYF
TRBJ2-2 | TRBV28 | CASANRGGTGELFF
TRBJ1-1 | TRBV12-3/TRBV12-4 | CASSLDRVVTEAFF
TRBJ2-7 | TRBV7-9 | CASSPEYEQYF
TRBJ2-3 | TRBV6-2/TRBV6-3 | CASSYGSGTYTDTQYF
TRBJ2-3 | TRBV10-3 | CAISGELAGGMEDTQYF
TRBJ2-7 | TRBV19 | CASRGQGPSYEQYF
TRBJ2-7 | TRBV20-1 | CSARPRGGYEQYF
TRBJ2-3 | TRBV4-3 | CASSQGGARSSDTQYF
TRBJ2-7 | TRBV12-3/TRBV12-4 | CASTPYWQGAGEQYF
TRBJ2-3 | TRBV5-1 | CASSLPGLAGVTDTQYF
TRBJ2-3 | TRBV6-1 | CASILTGSADTQYF
TRBJ2-1 | TRBV10-3 | CAISEPGLHNEQFF
TRBJ1-1 | TRBV7-3 | CASSTVVEAEAFF
TRBJ1-5 | TRBV6-2/TRBV6-3 | CASSLGQLSNQPQHF
TRBJ2-2 | TRBV24-1 | CATDAQARGAGPLLSGELFF
TRBJ2-1 | TRBV12-3/TRBV12-4 | CASSSLLGQGFYNEQFF
TRBJ1-1 | TRBV10-2 | CASNPQGAQYTEAFF
TRBJ2-7 | TRBV11-1 | CASSSRDSTYEQYF
TRBJ2-2 | TRBV7-2 | CASTGQGYTGELFF
TRBJ1-2 | TRBV5-5 | CASRRGRDPNYGYTF
TRBJ2-7 | TRBV19 | CASSIQAGESYEQYF
TRBJ2-4 | TRBV12-3/TRBV12-4 | CASTTLGGTSGNIQYF
TRBJ2-3 | TRBV15 | CASKKGQETDTQYF
TRBJ2-2 | TRBV7-2 | CASLRGPNTGELFF
TRBJ1-3 | TRBV9 | CASSPGTQALGNTIYF
TRBJ2-2 | TRBV5-1 | CASSLRLANTGELFF
TRBJ2-1 | TRBV6-2/TRBV6-3 | CASSTFRTSGKSNEQFF
TRBJ2-5 | TRBV3-1 | CASSQNRAQETQYF
TRBJ2-4 | TRBV7-8 | CASSLVVHGSKNIQYF